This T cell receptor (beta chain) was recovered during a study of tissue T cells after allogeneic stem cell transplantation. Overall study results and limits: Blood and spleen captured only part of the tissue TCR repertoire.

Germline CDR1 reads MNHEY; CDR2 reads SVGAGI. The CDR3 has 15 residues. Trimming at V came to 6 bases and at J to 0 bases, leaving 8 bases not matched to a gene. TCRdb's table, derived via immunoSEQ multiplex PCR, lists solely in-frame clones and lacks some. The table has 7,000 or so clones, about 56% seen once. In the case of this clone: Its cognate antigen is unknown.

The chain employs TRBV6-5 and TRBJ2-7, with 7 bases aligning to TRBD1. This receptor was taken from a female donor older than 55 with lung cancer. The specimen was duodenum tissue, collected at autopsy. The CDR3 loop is CASRRDRTGSYEQYF. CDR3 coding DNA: TGTGCCAGCAGGCGAGATCGGACAGGCTCCTACGAGCAGTACTTC.